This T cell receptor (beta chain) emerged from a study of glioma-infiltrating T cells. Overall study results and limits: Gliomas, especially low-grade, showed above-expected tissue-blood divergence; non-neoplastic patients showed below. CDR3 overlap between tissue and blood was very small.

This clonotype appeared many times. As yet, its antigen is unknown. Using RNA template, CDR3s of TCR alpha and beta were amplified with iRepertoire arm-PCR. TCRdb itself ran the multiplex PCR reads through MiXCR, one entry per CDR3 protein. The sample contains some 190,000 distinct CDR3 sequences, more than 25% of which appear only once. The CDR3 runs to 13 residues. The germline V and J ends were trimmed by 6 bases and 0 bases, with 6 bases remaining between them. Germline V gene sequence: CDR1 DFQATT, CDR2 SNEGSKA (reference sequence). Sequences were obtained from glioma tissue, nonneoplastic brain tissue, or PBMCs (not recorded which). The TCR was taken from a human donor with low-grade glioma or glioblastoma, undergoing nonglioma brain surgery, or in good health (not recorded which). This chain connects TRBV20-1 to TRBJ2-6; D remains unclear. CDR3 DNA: TGCAGTGCAGGAATCTCTGGGGCCAACGTCCTGACTTTC. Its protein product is CSAGISGANVLTF.